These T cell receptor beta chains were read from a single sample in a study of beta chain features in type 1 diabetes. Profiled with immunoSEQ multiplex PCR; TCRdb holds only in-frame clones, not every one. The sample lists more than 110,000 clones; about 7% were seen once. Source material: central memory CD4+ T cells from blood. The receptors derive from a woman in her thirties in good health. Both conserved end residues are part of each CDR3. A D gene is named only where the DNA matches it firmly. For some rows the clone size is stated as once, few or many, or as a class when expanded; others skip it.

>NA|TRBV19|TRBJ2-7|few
TGTGCCAGTACGAGGGAGGCCGCTTCCTACGAGCAGTACTTC
CASTREAASYEQYF
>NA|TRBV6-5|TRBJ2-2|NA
TGTGCCAGCAGCGTAACAGGACGCACCGGGGAGCTGTTTTTT
CASSVTGRTGELFF
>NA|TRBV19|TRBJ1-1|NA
TGTGCCAGTAGTTACCGCCGGGACAAAACTGAAGCTTTCTTT
CASSYRRDKTEAFF
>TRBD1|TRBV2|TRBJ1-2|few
TGTGCCAGCAGTGGACAGGGAGCTAACTATGGCTACACCTTC
CASSGQGANYGYTF
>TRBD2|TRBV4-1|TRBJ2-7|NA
TGCGCCAGCAGCCAAGTGGGCGGGAGGAGACACGAGCAGTACTTC
CASSQVGGRRHEQYF
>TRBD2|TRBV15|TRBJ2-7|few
TGTGCCACCAGCAAACTAGCGGGAACCCTTTACGAGCAGTACTTC
CATSKLAGTLYEQYF
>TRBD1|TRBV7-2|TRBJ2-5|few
TGTGCCAGCAGCATACAGGGGGCAGGGGCGGGGGAGACCCAGTACTTC
CASSIQGAGAGETQYF
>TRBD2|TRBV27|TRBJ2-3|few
TGTGCCAGCAGCTCCCCCAAGGGACTAGCGGGAGGGATTGGCACAGATACGCAGTATTTT
CASSSPKGLAGGIGTDTQYF
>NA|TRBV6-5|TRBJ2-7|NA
TGTGCCAGCAGTTACTCGTTGGGGCAGGGCGAGCAGTACTTC
CASSYSLGQGEQYF
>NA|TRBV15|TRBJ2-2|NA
TGTGCCACCAGCGGATCGCTGGGACTGAGCACCGGGGAGCTGTTTTTT
CATSGSLGLSTGELFF
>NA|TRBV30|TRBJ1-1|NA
TGTGCCCGCGTTTCGGGGGGGTTCGGCACTGAAGCTTTCTTT
CARVSGGFGTEAFF
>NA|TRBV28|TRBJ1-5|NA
TGTGCCAGCGCGGAAGATAGCAATCAGCCCCAGCATTTT
CASAEDSNQPQHF
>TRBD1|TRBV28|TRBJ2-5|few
TGTGCCAGCAGTTCCAACCGGGACAGGGGGCCGAATCGGGCCCAGTACTTC
CASSSNRDRGPNRAQYF
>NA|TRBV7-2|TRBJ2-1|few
TGTGCCAGCAGCCGGAGTATCGACAATGAGCAGTTCTTC
CASSRSIDNEQFF
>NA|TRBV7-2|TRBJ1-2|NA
TGTGCCAGCAGCCGCCAGGGGATTGGTAGCTATGGCTACACCTTC
CASSRQGIGSYGYTF
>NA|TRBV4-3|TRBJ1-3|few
TGCGCCAGCAGATACAGGGTTGGTGGAAACACCATATATTTT
CASRYRVGGNTIYF
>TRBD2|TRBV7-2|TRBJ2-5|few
TGTGCCAGCAGAGTACCCGGGACTAGCGGGGGAGAGACCCAGTACTTC
CASRVPGTSGGETQYF
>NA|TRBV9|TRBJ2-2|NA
TGTGCCAGCAGCAAACGACAGGGAGGAGGGCTCTTCAACACCGGGGAGCTGTTTTTT
CASSKRQGGGLFNTGELFF
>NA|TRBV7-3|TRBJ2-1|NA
TGTGCCAGCAGCTTTGCAAGGGGCAATGAGCAGTTCTTC
CASSFARGNEQFF
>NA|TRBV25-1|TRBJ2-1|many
TGTGCCAGCACCCTCGGAGGATCCTACAATGAGCAGTTCTTC
CASTLGGSYNEQFF
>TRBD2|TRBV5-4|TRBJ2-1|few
TGCGCCAGCAGCCAAGACGTCAGCGGGAGGGCCAATGAGCAGTTCTTC
CASSQDVSGRANEQFF
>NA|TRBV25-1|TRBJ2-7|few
TGTGCCAGCAGTGATTCCGGGACTGATTCCTACGAGCAGTACTTC
CASSDSGTDSYEQYF
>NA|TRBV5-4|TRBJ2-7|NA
TGTGCCAGCAGCCCGGACGAACGCAGGGGCGAGCAGTACTTC
CASSPDERRGEQYF